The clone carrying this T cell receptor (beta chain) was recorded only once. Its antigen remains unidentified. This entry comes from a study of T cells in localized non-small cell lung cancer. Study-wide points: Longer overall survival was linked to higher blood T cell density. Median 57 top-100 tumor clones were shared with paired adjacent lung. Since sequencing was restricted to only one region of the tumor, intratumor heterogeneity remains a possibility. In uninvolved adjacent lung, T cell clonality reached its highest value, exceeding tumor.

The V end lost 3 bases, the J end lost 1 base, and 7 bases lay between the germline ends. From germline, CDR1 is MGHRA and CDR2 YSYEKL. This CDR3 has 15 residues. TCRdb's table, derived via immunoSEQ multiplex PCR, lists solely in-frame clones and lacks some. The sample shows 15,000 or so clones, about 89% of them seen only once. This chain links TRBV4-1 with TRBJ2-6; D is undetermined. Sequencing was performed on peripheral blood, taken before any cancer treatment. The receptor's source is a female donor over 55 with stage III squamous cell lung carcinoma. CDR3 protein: CASSHEASGANVLTF. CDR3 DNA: TGCGCCAGCAGCCATGAAGCTTCTGGGGCCAACGTCCTGACTTTC.